These 27 T cell receptor beta chains originate from one sample sequenced in a study of blood T cell repertoires in COVID-19. TCRdb keeps only in-frame clones here, not all; method: immunoSEQ multiplex PCR. The top ten hold just over 2.5% of the sample, which has 200,000 to 300,000 clones, more than 85% seen once. Sequencing was performed on peripheral blood. All receptors come from a person aged 18-29 years with COVID-19, enrolled during active disease.

The chain links TRBV27 to TRBJ2-1; the match to TRBD2 covers 14 bases. This CDR3 has 17 amino acids. J gave up 2 bases and V 6 bases, and 6 bases lay outside the gene matches. Germline values: CDR1 MNHEY, CDR2 SMNVEV (reference sequence). The CDR3, as DNA: TGTGCCAGCAGGGGACTAGCGGGAGTGGGACCCTACAATGAGCAGTTCTTC. This encodes CASRGLAGVGPYNEQFF.

V is TRBV6-5 and J is TRBJ2-4, with TRBD1 matching over 9 bases. The germline V gene encodes CDR1 MNHEY and CDR2 SVGAGI. This CDR3 contains 15 residues. The ends lost 6 bases at V and 0 bases at J; junction bases unmatched: 3. The CDR3 spells CASSRQGGAKNIQYF. In DNA, the CDR3 is TGTGCCAGCAGCCGACAGGGGGGAGCCAAAAACATTCAGTACTTC.

The CDR3 protein is CASSPLILSGNTIYF. DNA of the CDR3: TGTGCCAGCAGTCCGCTTATACTCTCTGGAAACACCATATATTTT. J is TRBJ1-3 and V is TRBV5-8, with D unresolved. Germline assignment: CDR1 SGHTS and CDR2 YDEGEE. This CDR3 spans 15 amino acids. Trimming removed 5 bases at V and 0 bases at J, with 12 bases between.

The chain combines TRBV30 with TRBJ1-2; 9 bases line up with TRBD1. The germline V gene has CDR1 GTSNPN and CDR2 SVGIG (reference sequence). The CDR3 is 11 amino acids. V was clipped by 5 bases and J by 8 bases; unmatched bases: 3. The CDR3 nucleotides read TGTGCCTGGGGGACAGGGTACGGCTACACCTTC. It yields the protein CAWGTGYGYTF. Full variable domain (rest looked up from reference TRBV30 and TRBJ1-2): SQTIHQWPATLVQPVGSPLSLECTVEGTSNPNLYWYRQAAGRGLQLLFYSVGIGQISSEVPQNLSASRPQDRQFILSSKKLLLSDSGFYLCAWGTGYGYTFGSGTRLTVV.

V and J are TRBV7-2 and TRBJ1-6; TRBD1 is a possible D gene (5 bases). Trimming cost V 1 base and J 9 bases, with 13 bases left between them. The CDR3 runs to 15 residues. CDR1 and CDR2 from the germline V gene are SGHTA and FQGNSA. Written as DNA, the CDR3 is TGTGCCAGCAGCTTAGATTCGCAGGGAAGTTCACCCCTCCACTTT. Protein sequence: CASSLDSQGSSPLHF.

V gene TRBV9 combines with J gene TRBJ2-1; 7 nucleotides line up with TRBD2. Per germline, CDR1 SGDLS and CDR2 YYNGEE. V lost 0 bases and J lost 6; bases outside the gene matches: 6. The CDR3 totals 15 residues. CDR3 region: CASSVGVAGSNEQFF. CDR3 nucleotide sequence: TGTGCCAGCAGCGTAGGAGTAGCGGGTTCCAATGAGCAGTTCTTC. Based on the CDR3 plus reference TRBV9 and TRBJ2-1, the full variable domain is DSGVTQTPKHLITATGQRVTLRCSPRSGDLSVYWYQQSLDQGLQFLIQYYNGEERAKGNILERFSAQQFPDLHSELNLSSLELGDSALYFCASSVGVAGSNEQFFGPGTRLTVL.

The rearrangement links TRBV7-2 to TRBJ1-1; the D gene is possibly TRBD1 (6 bases). Trimming pared 3 bases from V and 4 bases from J, leaving 24 bases between. Germline CDR1 and CDR2: SGHTA and FQGNSA. The CDR3 spans 18 residues. CDR3 protein: CASSFYSQGSGGGTEAFF. The CDR3 DNA reads TGTGCCAGCAGCTTTTACAGCCAGGGGTCCGGAGGTGGCACTGAAGCTTTCTTT.

The genes are TRBV9 and TRBJ2-1; 15 bases map to TRBD2. This CDR3 has 16 residues. Germline V gene data show CDR1 as SGDLS and CDR2 as YYNGEE. The J segment lost 13 bases and the V segment lost 0 bases, leaving 8 bases of the junction unmatched. CDR3 region: CASSVDRTSGRVNQFF. DNA of the CDR3: TGTGCCAGCAGCGTAGACCGGACTAGCGGGAGGGTTAACCAGTTCTTC.

Concerning this clone: Other nucleotide sequences in the sample specify the same CDR3. The rearrangement links TRBV19 to TRBJ2-7, with a possible D match to TRBD1 (5 bases). Trimming took 1 base from V and 1 from J, leaving 8 bases between them. This CDR3 contains 14 residues. Germline CDR1 and CDR2: LNHDA and SQIVND (reference sequence). In DNA form, the CDR3 reads TGTGCCAGTAGTATAGGGGCAGGGTCCTACGAGCAGTACTTC. Protein product: CASSIGAGSYEQYF.

The chain is built from TRBV24-1 and TRBJ2-7; 7 bases map to TRBD2. Germline-derived CDR1 and CDR2 are KGHDR and SFDVKD. V was pared by 0 bases and J by 7 bases, with 2 bases of the junction left unmatched. This CDR3 contains 13 residues. The CDR3 is CATSDLPGREQYF. In DNA form, the CDR3 reads TGTGCCACCAGTGATTTGCCCGGGAGGGAGCAGTACTTC.

This chain joins TRBV6-6 and TRBJ1-1; no clear D gene. The CDR3 runs 16 residues. V was pared by 4 bases and J by 1 base, with 16 bases between. Germline-derived CDR1 and CDR2 are MNHNY and SVGAGI (reference sequence). The CDR3 nucleotides are TGTGCCAGCAGTTCCCCGTGGTTGGGCCCGAACACTGAAGCTTTCTTT. Translated, it gives CASSSPWLGPNTEAFF.

This clone has more than one count but fewer than ten. The chain has TRBV6-2 or TRBV6-3 and TRBJ2-1; D perhaps matches TRBD2 (6 bases). The ends were cut back, 5 bases at V and 0 bases at J, with 11 bases in the middle. This CDR3 has 15 residues. Per germline, CDR1 MNHEY and CDR2 SVGEGT. The CDR3 spells CASSDGLTSYNEQFF. In nucleotides, the CDR3 is TGTGCCAGCAGTGACGGACTAACCTCCTACAATGAGCAGTTCTTC.

Turning to this clone: One end of the junction does not line up with germline, which may come from a read error. The chain is built from TRBV2 and TRBJ2-3, with 10 bases lining up with TRBD2. The CDR3 covers 16 residues. Germline V gives CDR1 SNHLY, CDR2 FYNNEI. CDR3 sequence: CASREGLAAGTDTQYF. DNA for the CDR3: TGTGCCAGCAGGGAAGGACTAGCGGCGGGCACAGATACGCAGTATTTT.

The rearrangement joins TRBV12-3 or TRBV12-4 to TRBJ1-2; D unclear. The CDR3 is made up of 13 amino acids. Trimming stripped 3 bases from V and 1 base from J, with 6 bases between. The CDR3 loop is CASSFGSNYGYTF. The CDR3 nucleotides read TGTGCCAGCAGTTTTGGGAGTAACTATGGCTACACCTTC.

The chain couples TRBV28 to TRBJ2-3; D perhaps matches TRBD2 (6 bases). With 4 bases removed from V and 4 bases from J, the gap between germline ends came to 12 bases. The CDR3 extends over 14 amino acids. Germline V gene lookup returns CDR1 MDHEN and CDR2 SYDVKM. DNA for the CDR3: TGTGCCAGCAGTTCGGGTCTAGCGCCAGATACGCAGTATTTT. Its protein product is CASSSGLAPDTQYF.

This clone is a singleton in its sample. The chain links TRBV2 to TRBJ2-1, with a tentative D call TRBD2 (6 bases). V lost 7 bases to trimming and J lost 1 base, with 11 bases between them. The CDR3 has 14 amino acids. Germline V gene sequence: CDR1 SNHLY, CDR2 FYNNEI. The CDR3 nucleotides read TGTGCCAGCACGAGCGGGCCATCCTACAATGAGCAGTTCTTC. Translated: CASTSGPSYNEQFF.

The genes are TRBV3-1 (or the pseudogene TRBV3-2) and TRBJ1-1, with 9 bases aligning to TRBD1. This CDR3 has 13 amino acids. The junction had 7 bases not matched to a gene; V was cut back by 4 bases and J by 10 bases. Germline loops: CDR1 LGHDT, CDR2 YNNKEL (reference sequence). This CDR3 is CASSPGQGEGAFF. The CDR3 coding sequence is TGTGCCAGCAGCCCGGGACAGGGTGAGGGAGCTTTCTTT.

The V and J genes are TRBV2 and TRBJ2-1; 9 bases agree with TRBD2. The CDR3 contains 17 residues. V gave up 2 bases and J gave up 2 bases; unmatched junction bases: 7. Germline CDR1 is SNHLY and CDR2 is FYNNEI. The CDR3 region has the DNA TGTGCCAGCAGTGAATTGGCTAGCGGGACTCCCTACAATGAGCAGTTCTTC. Translated: CASSELASGTPYNEQFF.

The V gene is TRBV19, the J gene TRBJ1-3; 12 nucleotides match TRBD1. The CDR3 loop spans 15 amino acids. CDR1 is LNHDA, CDR2 SQIVND, per germline (reference sequence). V lost 10 bases to trimming and J lost 6 bases; unmatched junction nucleotides: 10. CDR3 in amino acids: CATYSPGQGANTIYF. DNA for the CDR3: TGTGCCACCTATTCACCGGGACAGGGGGCAAACACCATATATTTT.

This clone was seen only a few times. This sequence joins TRBV29-1 and TRBJ1-3; D call uncertain. The V end was cut by 3 bases, the J end by 1 base, with 7 bases between. This CDR3 comprises 13 residues. Germline V gives CDR1 SQVTM, CDR2 ANQGSEA. CDR3 region: CSVETGSGNTIYF. The CDR3 bases are TGCAGCGTTGAGACCGGGTCTGGAAACACCATATATTTT. Using reference TRBV29-1 and TRBJ1-3 for the parts outside the CDR3, the full variable domain is SAVISQKPSRDICQRGTSLTIQCQVDSQVTMMFWYRQQPGQSLTLIATANQGSEATYESGFVIDKFPISRPNLTFSTLTVSNMSPEDSSIYLCSVETGSGNTIYFGEGSWLTVV.

The chain joins TRBV10-3 to TRBJ1-2, with a tentative D call TRBD1 (5 bases). The CDR3 extends over 13 amino acids. Trimming shortened V by 5 bases and J by 2 bases, and 9 bases separated the two germline ends. From germline, CDR1 is ENHRY and CDR2 SYGVKD. The CDR3 reads CAISSEGNYGYTF. For the CDR3, the DNA is TGTGCCATCAGTTCGGAGGGGAACTATGGCTACACCTTC.

The chain uses TRBV13 and TRBJ1-4, with TRBD1 matching over 11 bases. CDR3 length: 15 residues. Germline-derived CDR1 and CDR2 are PRHDT and FYEKMQ (reference sequence). V lost 0 bases to trimming and J lost 8 bases; unmatched junction nucleotides: 2. The CDR3 here is CASSLGGTGGEKLFF. The CDR3 DNA follows: TGTGCCAGCAGCTTAGGCGGGACAGGGGGGGAAAAACTGTTTTTT.

The V gene is TRBV5-1, the J gene TRBJ2-7, with TRBD1 as a possible D gene (6 bases). From germline, CDR1 is SGHRS and CDR2 YFSETQ. CDR3 size: 13 residues. V was cut by 2 bases and J by 1 base, with 7 bases left in between. The CDR3 DNA sequence: TGCGCCAGCAGCTTCCAGGGGTCCTACGAGCAGTACTTC. As protein: CASSFQGSYEQYF.

The rearrangement joins TRBV27 to TRBJ2-2; TRBD2 matches 11 bases. The CDR3 covers 13 residues. CDR1 is MNHEY and CDR2 is SMNVEV in the germline V gene (reference sequence). The V and J ends lost 6 bases and 6 bases, in that order; junction bases with no gene match: 0. The CDR3: CASRLAGAGELFF. CDR3 in DNA: TGTGCCAGCAGACTAGCGGGAGCCGGGGAGCTGTTTTTT.

The rearrangement links TRBV4-2 to TRBJ1-4; a weak D match, TRBD1 (5 bases). Germline values: CDR1 LGHNA, CDR2 YNFKEQ. There are 16 residues in the CDR3. V was pared by 1 base and J by 7 bases, with 16 bases between. CDR3 sequence (DNA): TGTGCCAGCAGCCAAGTCGACTTGACAGTAGGTGAAAAACTGTTTTTT. The encoded protein is CASSQVDLTVGEKLFF.

This clone was recorded only once. This chain uses TRBV24-1 with TRBJ2-2, with D maybe TRBD1 (6 bases). Trimming removed 10 bases at V and 6 bases at J, with 14 bases between. Looked up from germline, CDR1 is KGHDR and CDR2 is SFDVKD. The CDR3 spans 13 residues. CDR3 region: CATSRGTPGELFF. The CDR3 nucleotides are TGTGCCACAAGCAGGGGAACACCCGGGGAGCTGTTTTTT.

The V and J genes are TRBV24-1 and TRBJ2-2, with unresolved D. The CDR3 is made up of 12 amino acids. Per germline, CDR1 KGHDR and CDR2 SFDVKD. Trimming stripped 1 base from V and 6 bases from J, with 2 bases between. The CDR3 here is CATSDFAGELFF. The DNA for the CDR3 is TGTGCCACCAGTGATTTCGCCGGGGAGCTGTTTTTT.